The sequence of this T cell receptor (beta chain) was determined in a study of memory CD4+ T cells and cytomegalovirus serostatus. The sort gate was single viable CD3+CD4+CD8-CD45RO+ cells for memory CD4+ T cells. From germline, CDR1 is SNHLY and CDR2 FYNNEI. This CDR3 spans 16 amino acids. With 1 base clipped from V and 6 bases from J, the junction kept 6 bases outside the gene matches. TCRdb's table, derived via immunoSEQ multiplex PCR, lists solely in-frame clones and lacks some. This sample has tens of thousands of clones; approximately 85% occur once, and the top ten carry 0.88%. The specimen was memory CD4+ T cells from blood. J is TRBJ2-7 and V is TRBV2; 13 bases map to TRBD2. This receptor was identified in an adult in good health and CMV-seronegative. CDR3: CASSEVGTSGKSEQYF. CDR3 in DNA: TGTGCCAGCAGTGAAGTCGGGACTAGCGGGAAGAGCGAGCAGTACTTC.